What follows are 24 T cell receptor beta chains derived from one specimen sequenced in a study of radiation and T cells in renal cell carcinoma. Treatment noted: 15 Gy SBRT to primary tumor, nephrectomy 4 weeks later. Sequenced by immunoSEQ multiplex PCR; TCRdb stores in-frame clones only, minus some. Of about 19,000 clones listed, around two thirds are singletons. The sample was tumor tissue, taken from a patient whose treatment included radiotherapy and nephrectomy. The origin of the receptors is a woman aged 70 to 79 with renal cell carcinoma.

This clone was detected a few times. Germline and junction disagree at one end, which may indicate a read error. The chain employs TRBV4-1 and TRBJ2-7; D uncertain. Germline V CDR1 and CDR2: MGHRA, YSYEKL. This CDR3 is built from 8 residues. CDR3 nucleotide sequence: TGCGCCAGCAGCCAAGAGAACTTC. Translation: CASSQENF.

The chain couples TRBV7-9 to TRBJ1-1; the match to TRBD1 covers 7 bases. The CDR3 contains 15 residues. J was trimmed by 4 bases and V by 8 bases; bases with no gene match: 13. The germline gives CDR1 SEHNR, CDR2 FQNEAQ (reference sequence). This chain's CDR3 is CASVGHPTGTTEAFF. The CDR3, as DNA: TGTGCCAGCGTCGGTCATCCGACAGGGACCACTGAAGCTTTCTTT.

The chain links TRBV7-6 to TRBJ1-1; D might be TRBD1 (5 bases). The CDR3 covers 14 residues. With 4 bases removed from V and 1 base from J, the gap between germline ends came to 10 bases. Germline V gene lookup returns CDR1 SGHVS and CDR2 FNYEAQ. CDR3 sequence: CASSSGLKNTEAFF. In nucleotides, the CDR3 is TGTGCCAGCAGCTCGGGACTCAAGAACACTGAAGCTTTCTTT.

This clone came up a few times. The chain joins TRBV7-9 to TRBJ1-5; no firm D call. Trimming removed 1 base at V and 12 bases at J, with 10 bases between. CDR1 and CDR2 (germline): SEHNR, FQNEAQ (reference sequence). The CDR3 loop spans 12 amino acids. DNA for the CDR3: TGTGCCAGCAGCTTAGGGCCCATGGGCCAGCATTTT. This codes for CASSLGPMGQHF.

The rearrangement joins TRBV19 to TRBJ1-5, with D unresolved. The CDR3 sequence is 12 residues long. Germline V lookup: CDR1 LNHDA, CDR2 SQIVND (reference sequence). Trimming removed 6 bases from V and 6 bases from J, with 9 bases in between. The CDR3 spells CASRELAQPQHF. The CDR3 nucleotides read TGTGCCAGTAGGGAGTTAGCTCAGCCCCAGCATTTT.

The chain carries TRBV6-6 and TRBJ2-7, with a possible D match to TRBD2 (6 bases). The CDR3 runs 13 residues. Deletions cut 4 bases from V and 2 bases from J, with 9 bases between. CDR1 is MNHNY and CDR2 is SVGAGI in the germline V gene (reference sequence). Here the CDR3 reads CASSSTGAYEQYF. Written as DNA, the CDR3 is TGTGCCAGCAGTTCGACGGGAGCCTACGAGCAGTACTTC.

The chain has TRBV5-4 and TRBJ1-1; a possible D gene is TRBD1 (5 bases). Trimming stripped 2 bases from V and 2 bases from J, with 10 bases between. CDR1 is SGHNT and CDR2 is YYREEE in the germline V gene (reference sequence). This CDR3 is built from 14 residues. The CDR3 DNA reads TGTGCCAGCAGCTTCCCAGGGTTTAACACTGAAGCTTTCTTT. As protein: CASSFPGFNTEAFF.

The chain joins TRBV9 to TRBJ2-1; D unclear. The V gene's germline CDR1 is SGDLS and CDR2 YYNGEE. The CDR3 is made up of 16 amino acids. V lost 3 bases, J lost 0 bases, and 13 bases lay in between. For the CDR3, the DNA is TGTGCCAGCAGCGCCCCCGGTTTAAGCTCCTACAATGAGCAGTTCTTC. It yields the protein CASSAPGLSSYNEQFF.

The gene calls are TRBV11-3 and TRBJ2-3, with 13 bases lining up with TRBD2. The CDR3 is 17 amino acids. The germline gives CDR1 SGHNT, CDR2 YENEEA. The V segment lost 5 bases and the J segment 2 bases; nucleotides outside the gene matches: 7. The CDR3 reads CASSHGTSGAPTDTQYF. The CDR3, as DNA: TGTGCCAGCAGCCACGGGACTAGCGGGGCCCCCACAGATACGCAGTATTTT.

J is TRBJ2-3 and V is TRBV9; 8 nucleotides match TRBD1. J gave up 3 bases and V 2 bases, and 8 bases lay outside the gene matches. Germline loops: CDR1 SGDLS, CDR2 YYNGEE. This CDR3 has 16 residues. For the CDR3, the DNA is TGTGCCAGCAGCGTTCAGGGGGCATGGGCGACAGATACGCAGTATTTT. Amino acid sequence: CASSVQGAWATDTQYF.

The chain couples TRBV5-4 to TRBJ1-2, with D perhaps TRBD1 (5 bases). From germline, CDR1 is SGHNT and CDR2 YYREEE (reference sequence). The CDR3 consists of 15 residues. V was shortened by 0 bases and J by 3 bases, with 12 bases between the two germline ends. The CDR3 bases are TGTGCCAGCAGCTTGGACAGCTTGGGGGACTATGGCTACACCTTC. Translating gives CASSLDSLGDYGYTF.

This clone qualifies as medium-sized. The chain joins TRBV7-2 to TRBJ1-5, with D unresolved. The CDR3 sequence is 15 residues long. CDR1 SGHTA and CDR2 FQGNSA come from the germline V gene. Deletions cut 1 base from V and 1 base from J, with 8 bases between. CDR3 residues: CASSLEAHSNQPQHF. DNA for the CDR3: TGTGCCAGCAGCTTAGAAGCACACAGCAATCAGCCCCAGCATTTT.

For the CDR3, the DNA is TGCGCCAGCAGAGTAGCCACGACAGGTGATAACTATGGCTACACCTTC. This translates into CASRVATTGDNYGYTF. The V gene is TRBV4-3, the J gene TRBJ1-2, with D possibly being TRBD1 (6 bases). The CDR3 is 16 residues long. Trimming pared 6 bases from V and 1 base from J, leaving 18 bases between. Germline loops: CDR1 LGHNA, CDR2 YSLEER.

This clone was seen a single time. This chain joins TRBV28 and TRBJ1-5; TRBD1 aligns across 8 bases. J lost 7 bases, V lost 7 bases, and 12 bases had no gene match. Per germline, CDR1 MDHEN and CDR2 SYDVKM. The CDR3 length is 15 residues. In DNA form, the CDR3 reads TGTGCCAGCACTAACTACGGACAGGGTGGGCAGCCCCAGCATTTT. Its protein product is CASTNYGQGGQPQHF.

This clone is a singleton in its sample. J is TRBJ2-6 and V is TRBV28; tentative D call: TRBD2 (5 bases). Trimming shortened V by 6 bases and J by 0 bases, and 15 bases separated the two germline ends. Germline CDR1 reads MDHEN; CDR2 reads SYDVKM. CDR3 length: 17 residues. The CDR3 region has the DNA TGTGCCAGCAGCCGGGGTAGGCTTTCCTCTGGGGCCAACGTCCTGACTTTC. Its protein product is CASSRGRLSSGANVLTF.

The chain employs TRBV27 and TRBJ1-1; 7 bases match TRBD1. V trimming: 2 bases; J trimming: 1 base; junction bases outside the gene matches: 1. The germline CDR1 and CDR2 sequences are MNHEY and SMNVEV (reference sequence). The CDR3 consists of 14 residues. The CDR3 loop is CASSLGQANTEAFF. CDR3 nucleotide sequence: TGTGCCAGCAGTTTAGGACAGGCGAACACTGAAGCTTTCTTT.

The V gene is TRBV6-5, the J gene TRBJ1-5; D is ambiguous. V lost 7 bases to trimming and J lost 0 bases, with 4 bases between them. Germline V CDR1 and CDR2: MNHEY, SVGAGI. This CDR3 comprises 12 residues. Here the CDR3 reads CASMVSNQPQHF. The CDR3 DNA follows: TGTGCCAGCATGGTTAGCAATCAGCCCCAGCATTTT.

This clone has only a few counts. The chain couples TRBV5-1 to TRBJ1-2, with 10 positions matching TRBD1. From germline, CDR1 is SGHRS and CDR2 YFSETQ. Trimming cost V 5 bases and J 2 bases; bases outside gene matches: 3. The CDR3 covers 14 residues. The CDR3 region is CASSRGQGNYGYTF. The CDR3 coding sequence is TGCGCCAGCAGTAGGGGACAGGGGAACTATGGCTACACCTTC. Drawing the rest from reference TRBV5-1 and TRBJ1-2, the complete variable domain is KAGVTQTPRYLIKTRGQQVTLSCSPISGHRSVSWYQQTPGQGLQFLFEYFSETQRNKGNFPGRFSGRQFSNSRSEMNVSTLELGDSALYLCASSRGQGNYGYTFGSGTRLTVV.

This clone was picked up a small number of times. The CDR3 nucleotides are TGTGCCAGCATCGTAGGGAATAATCAGCCCCAGCATTTT. This gives the protein CASIVGNNQPQHF. The chain joins TRBV6-1 to TRBJ1-5; D unresolved. There are 13 residues in the CDR3. Germline V CDR1 and CDR2: MNHNS, SASEGT. The ends were cut back, 7 bases at V and 4 bases at J, with 11 bases in the middle.

This clone was counted only a few times. V usage is TRBV2 and J usage is TRBJ1-1; D unresolved. The CDR3 has 11 residues. V was shortened by 3 bases and J by 5 bases, with 4 bases between the two germline ends. Germline CDR1 is SNHLY and CDR2 is FYNNEI. This CDR3 is CASSDWTEAFF. CDR3 nucleotide sequence: TGTGCCAGCAGTGACTGGACTGAAGCTTTCTTT.

With respect to this clone: Since the CDR3 does not end with the conserved phenylalanine or tryptophan, this likely comes from a read error. The DNA is left out, because the CDR3 cannot be placed on it with certainty; the CDR3 is given as TCRdb lists it. CDR3 region: CSVEDLGLDTL. This sequence joins TRBV29-1 and TRBJ1-2; TRBD1, as called in the table, went unchecked against the DNA. With termini counted, the CDR3 has 11 amino acids. The germline gives CDR1 SQVTM, CDR2 ANQGSEA.

This chain joins TRBV14 and TRBJ2-2; D tentatively reads TRBD1 or TRBD2 (7 bases each). V lost 4 bases, J lost 0 bases, and 12 bases lay in between. Germline loops: CDR1 SGHDN, CDR2 FVKESK. The CDR3 has 16 amino acids. DNA of the CDR3: TGTGCCAGCAGCCCCGGGGGGACAGCGAACACCGGGGAGCTGTTTTTT. Translating it yields CASSPGGTANTGELFF.

This clone was detected only a few times. The chain is built from TRBV2 and TRBJ2-7; D is possibly TRBD1 (6 bases). Trimming removed 1 base from V and 0 bases from J, with 10 bases in between. There are 15 residues in the CDR3. The germline gives CDR1 SNHLY, CDR2 FYNNEI. CDR3 bases: TGTGCCAGCAGTGAAGGACAGGCCTTCTCCTACGAGCAGTACTTC. Its protein product is CASSEGQAFSYEQYF.

This clone is medium-sized (0.01 to 0.1%) by share. V usage is TRBV15 and J usage is TRBJ2-7, with 7 bases matching TRBD1. Germline trimming cut 5 bases from V and 2 bases from J; bases unmatched to any gene: 9. This CDR3 contains 15 residues. Per the germline V gene, CDR1 is LNHNV and CDR2 is YYDKDF (reference sequence). The CDR3 spells CATSHLTGLAYEQYF. The CDR3 coding sequence is TGTGCCACCAGCCACTTGACAGGGTTAGCCTACGAGCAGTACTTC. Using reference TRBV15 and TRBJ2-7 for the parts outside the CDR3, the full variable domain is DAMVIQNPRYQVTQFGKPVTLSCSQTLNHNVMYWYQQKSSQAPKLLFHYYDKDFNNEADTPDNFQSRRPNTSFCFLDIRSPGLGDTAMYLCATSHLTGLAYEQYFGPGTRLTVT.